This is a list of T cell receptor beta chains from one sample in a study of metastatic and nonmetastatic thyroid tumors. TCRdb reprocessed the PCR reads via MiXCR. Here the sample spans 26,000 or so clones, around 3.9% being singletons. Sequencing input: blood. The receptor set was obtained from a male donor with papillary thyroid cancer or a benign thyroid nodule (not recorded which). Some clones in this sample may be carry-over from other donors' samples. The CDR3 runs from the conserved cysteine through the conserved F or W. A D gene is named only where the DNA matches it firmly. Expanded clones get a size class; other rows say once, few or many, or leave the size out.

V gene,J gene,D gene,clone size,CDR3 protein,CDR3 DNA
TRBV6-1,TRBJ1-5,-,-,CASSDLMGNDQPQHF,TGTGCCAGCAGTGATCTGATGGGGAACGATCAGCCCCAGCATTTT
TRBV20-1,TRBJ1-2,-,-,CSATGSLHYGYTF,TGCAGTGCCACTGGGTCGTTACACTATGGCTACACCTTC
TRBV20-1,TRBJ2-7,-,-,CSASTGMTYEQYF,TGCAGTGCTAGTACGGGTATGACCTACGAGCAGTACTTC
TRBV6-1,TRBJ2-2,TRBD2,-,CASSEGLAGVTGELFF,TGTGCCAGCAGTGAAGGACTAGCGGGAGTTACCGGGGAGCTGTTTTTT
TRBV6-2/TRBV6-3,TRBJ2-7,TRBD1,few,CASRDRGSSDEQYF,TGTGCCAGCAGGGACAGGGGGAGCTCCGACGAGCAGTACTTC
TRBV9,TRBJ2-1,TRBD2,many,CASSAGGGTNLNEQFF,TGTGCCAGCAGCGCTGGGGGTGGGACTAACTTAAATGAGCAGTTCTTC
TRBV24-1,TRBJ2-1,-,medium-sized,CATSQDYNEQFF,TGTGCCACCAGTCAAGACTACAATGAGCAGTTCTTC
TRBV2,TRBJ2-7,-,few,CASIRSYEQYF,TGTGCCAGCATCCGCTCCTACGAGCAGTACTTC
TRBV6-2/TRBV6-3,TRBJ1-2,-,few,CASSLQGLDYGYTF,TGTGCCAGCAGTCTTCAGGGTCTCGACTATGGCTACACCTTC
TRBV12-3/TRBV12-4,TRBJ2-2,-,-,CASIPGNTGALFF,TGTGCCAGCATTCCAGGGAATACCGGGGCGCTATTTTTT
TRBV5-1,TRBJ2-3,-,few,CASSSGWDTDTQYF,TGCGCCAGCAGCTCTGGGTGGGACACAGATACGCAGTATTTT
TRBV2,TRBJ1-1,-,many,CASSKKVGAWTEAFF,TGTGCCAGCAGTAAAAAAGTGGGGGCATGGACTGAAGCTTTCTTT
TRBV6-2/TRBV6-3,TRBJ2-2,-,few,CASSTSPNTGELFF,TGTGCCAGCAGTACTAGTCCGAACACCGGGGAGCTGTTTTTT
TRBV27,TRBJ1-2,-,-,CASSEDGPHGWNGYTF,TGTGCCAGTTCCGAGGACGGCCCTCATGGTTGGAATGGCTACACCTTC
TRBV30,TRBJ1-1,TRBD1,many,CAWRTRGRDRGKEEAFF,TGTGCCTGGAGAACACGTGGCAGGGACAGGGGGAAAGAAGAAGCTTTCTTT
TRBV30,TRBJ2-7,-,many,CAWSGADDSYEQYF,TGTGCCTGGAGTGGGGCGGATGATTCCTACGAGCAGTACTTC
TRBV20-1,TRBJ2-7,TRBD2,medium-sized,CSASLAGRSYEQYF,TGCAGTGCTAGCCTAGCGGGCCGCTCCTACGAGCAGTACTTC
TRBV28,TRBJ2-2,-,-,CASSFRGIMNTGELFF,TGTGCCAGCAGTTTCCGTGGGATAATGAACACCGGGGAGCTGTTTTTT
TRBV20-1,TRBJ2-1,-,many,CSAERSGLYNEQFF,TGCAGTGCTGAACGATCGGGTCTTTACAATGAGCAGTTCTTC
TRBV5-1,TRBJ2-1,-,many,CASHSPSGNEQFF,TGCGCCAGCCACAGTCCTTCCGGTAATGAGCAGTTCTTC
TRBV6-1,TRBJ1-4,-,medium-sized,CASSRTNEKLFF,TGTGCCAGCAGCCGGACTAATGAAAAACTGTTTTTT
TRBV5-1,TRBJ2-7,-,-,CASSLDRTLGKEYF,TGCGCCAGCAGCTTGGATCGAACTTTGGGAAAAGAGTACTTC
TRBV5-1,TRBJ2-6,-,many,CASSFLGDGANVLTF,TGCGCCAGCAGCTTTCTAGGGGATGGGGCCAACGTCCTGACTTTC
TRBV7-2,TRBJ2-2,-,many,CASSLEARGTGELFF,TGTGCCAGCAGCTTAGAGGCGCGGGGCACCGGGGAGCTGTTTTTT
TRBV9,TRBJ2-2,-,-,CASSVGSGSLGELFF,TGTGCCAGCAGCGTAGGTTCTGGGTCTCTCGGGGAGCTGTTTTTT
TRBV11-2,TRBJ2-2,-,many,CASSPDSLSRELFF,TGTGCCAGCAGCCCTGACAGTCTCTCCCGGGAGCTGTTTTTT
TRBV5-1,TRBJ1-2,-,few,CASSLYSFNYGYTF,TGCGCCAGCAGCCTTTACAGCTTCAACTATGGCTACACCTTC
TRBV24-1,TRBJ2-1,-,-,CATSALGGQFF,TGTGCCACCAGTGCCCTCGGAGGGCAGTTCTTC
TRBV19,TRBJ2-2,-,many,CASIAGRNTGELFF,TGTGCCAGTATCGCCGGCCGCAACACCGGGGAGCTGTTTTTT
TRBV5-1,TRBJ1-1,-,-,CASSFVALNTEAFF,TGCGCCAGCAGCTTTGTAGCTTTGAACACTGAAGCTTTCTTT
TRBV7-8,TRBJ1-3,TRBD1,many,CASSLWGQGSGNTIYF,TGTGCCAGCAGCTTATGGGGACAGGGATCTGGAAACACCATATATTTT
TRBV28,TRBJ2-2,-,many,CASSLWGVSNTGELFF,TGTGCCAGCAGTTTATGGGGGGTTTCGAACACCGGGGAGCTGTTTTTT
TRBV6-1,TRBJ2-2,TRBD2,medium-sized,CASSESGSSTGELFF,TGTGCCAGCAGTGAAAGCGGGAGTAGTACCGGGGAGCTGTTTTTT
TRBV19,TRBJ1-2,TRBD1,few,CASSSPRTGGAFGYTF,TGTGCCAGTAGTTCTCCCCGGACAGGGGGCGCCTTTGGCTACACCTTC
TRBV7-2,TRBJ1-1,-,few,CASSLTSDTEAFF,TGTGCCAGCAGCCTCACCTCAGACACTGAAGCTTTCTTT
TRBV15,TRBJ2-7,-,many,CATSREGAGQRFLNEQYF,TGTGCCACCAGCAGAGAGGGGGCAGGACAGCGCTTTTTAAACGAGCAGTACTTC
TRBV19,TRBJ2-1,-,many,CASSPTNNEQFF,TGTGCCAGTAGCCCCACCAACAATGAGCAGTTCTTC
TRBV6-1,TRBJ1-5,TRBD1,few,CASRRTGRNQPQHF,TGTGCCAGCAGACGGACAGGTCGAAATCAGCCCCAGCATTTT
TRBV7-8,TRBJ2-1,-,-,CASSLDGLYNEQFF,TGTGCCAGCAGCTTAGATGGCTTATACAATGAGCAGTTCTTC
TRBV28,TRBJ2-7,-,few,CASSATARYEQYF,TGTGCCAGCAGTGCTACAGCGAGATACGAGCAGTACTTC
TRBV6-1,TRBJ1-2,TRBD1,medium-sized,CASSEPGQGSQGYTF,TGTGCCAGCAGTGAACCGGGACAGGGATCGCAGGGCTACACCTTC
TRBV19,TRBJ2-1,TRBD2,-,CASSPLVAGGYEQFF,TGTGCCAGTAGTCCGCTGGTAGCGGGAGGGTATGAGCAGTTCTTC
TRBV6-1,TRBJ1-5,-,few,CASSTNNQPQHF,TGTGCCAGCAGCACGAACAATCAGCCCCAGCATTTT
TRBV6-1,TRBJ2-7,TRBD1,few,CASTRMGQGSYEQYF,TGTGCCAGCACCCGAATGGGACAGGGGTCCTACGAGCAGTACTTC
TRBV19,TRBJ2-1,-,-,CASSIKGDNEQFF,TGTGCCAGTAGTATAAAGGGAGACAATGAGCAGTTCTTC
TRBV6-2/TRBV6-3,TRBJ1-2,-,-,CASSAGVYGYTF,TGTGCCAGCAGTGCAGGGGTATATGGCTACACCTTC
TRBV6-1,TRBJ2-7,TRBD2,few,CASSERTSGNYEQYF,TGTGCCAGCAGTGAAAGGACTAGCGGGAACTACGAGCAGTACTTC
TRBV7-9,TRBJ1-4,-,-,CASGNNQQGGLFF,TGTGCCAGCGGCAATAATCAACAGGGTGGTCTGTTTTTT
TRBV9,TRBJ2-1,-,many,CASSLPQFDGKSYNEQFF,TGTGCCAGCAGCTTGCCCCAATTCGACGGGAAGTCCTACAATGAGCAGTTCTTC
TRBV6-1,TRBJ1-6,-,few,CASRPRGRDNSPLHF,TGTGCCAGCAGGCCCCGGGGCAGAGATAATTCACCCCTCCACTTT
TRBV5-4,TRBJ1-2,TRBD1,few,CASSNTGAGYGYTF,TGTGCCAGCAGCAACACAGGGGCGGGATATGGCTACACCTTC
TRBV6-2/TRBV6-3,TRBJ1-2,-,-,CASIWGQGYTF,TGTGCCAGTATCTGGGGGCAAGGTTACACCTTC